Below, 20 T cell receptor beta chains from the same sample are listed, as sequenced in a study of OX40 agonist ivuxolimab in advanced cancers. The protocol was immunoSEQ multiplex PCR, while the TCRdb copy is restricted to in-frame clones and leaves out a portion. The table includes more than 25,000 clones, approximately 84% detected once. The specimen comprised CD4+ or CD8+ T cells sorted from blood, sampled in a trial of the OX40 agonist ivuxolimab. The origin of the receptors is an adult with an advanced solid tumor such as melanoma, head and neck, liver or kidney cancer.

This clone was seen a handful of times. This sequence joins TRBV28 and TRBJ1-6, with a tentative D call TRBD1 (5 bases). Per the germline V gene, CDR1 is MDHEN and CDR2 is SYDVKM. This CDR3 is 16 amino acids long. V was trimmed by 5 bases and J by 2 bases, leaving 13 bases between them. The CDR3 here is CASSNGAETYNSPLHF. The CDR3, as DNA: TGTGCCAGCAGTAATGGGGCAGAAACCTATAATTCACCCCTCCACTTT.

This rearrangement joins TRBV10-1 to TRBJ2-1, with D maybe TRBD2 (6 bases). The CDR3 is 16 residues long. Trimming pared 0 bases from V and 7 bases from J, leaving 16 bases between. Germline V CDR1 and CDR2: WNHNN, SYGVQD (reference sequence). CDR3 protein: CASSESGLMGFNEQFF. The CDR3 DNA reads TGCGCCAGCAGTGAGTCGGGACTGATGGGATTTAATGAGCAGTTCTTC.

In DNA, the CDR3 is TGCAGCGCGTTAGTGCCGGACGGAACTAACTATGGCTACACCTTC. This translates into CSALVPDGTNYGYTF. The chain recombines TRBV29-1 with TRBJ1-2, with unresolved D. Germline V gene data show CDR1 as SQVTM and CDR2 as ANQGSEA. The CDR3 consists of 15 residues. Trimming removed 7 bases from V and 0 bases from J, with 18 bases in between.

This sequence joins TRBV11-3 and TRBJ2-7; 8 bases fit TRBD1. Trimming took 2 bases from V and 2 from J; bases not matched to a gene: 8. The length of the CDR3 is 16 residues. Germline V lookup: CDR1 SGHNT, CDR2 YENEEA. CDR3 region: CASSLRGGQDPYEQYF. CDR3 DNA sequence: TGTGCCAGCAGCTTAAGAGGGGGACAGGACCCCTACGAGCAGTACTTC.

V gene TRBV2 combines with J gene TRBJ2-7; 10 bases align to TRBD1. J lost 0 bases, V lost 4 bases, and 6 bases had no gene match. This CDR3 spans 16 amino acids. Germline V gives CDR1 SNHLY, CDR2 FYNNEI. The CDR3 protein is CASSGDRGSSSYEQYF. In nucleotides, the CDR3 is TGTGCCAGCAGTGGGGACAGGGGATCGAGCTCCTACGAGCAGTACTTC.

The rearrangement uses TRBV4-1 and TRBJ2-7; 10 bases agree with TRBD2. The germline gives CDR1 MGHRA, CDR2 YSYEKL. V lost 4 bases to trimming and J lost 6 bases; unmatched junction nucleotides: 9. This CDR3 comprises 15 residues. The CDR3 region is CASSRTGTSAPEQYF. The CDR3 nucleotides read TGCGCCAGCAGCCGCACCGGGACTAGCGCTCCCGAGCAGTACTTC.

V usage is TRBV9 and J usage is TRBJ1-4; a weak D match, TRBD1 (6 bases). CDR1 is SGDLS and CDR2 is YYNGEE in the germline V gene. Trimming took 0 bases from V and 5 from J, leaving 11 bases between them. The CDR3 is made up of 15 amino acids. This chain's CDR3 is CASSVGGTPNEKLFF. In DNA, the CDR3 is TGTGCCAGCAGCGTAGGTGGGACACCGAATGAAAAACTGTTTTTT.

V and J are TRBV5-1 and TRBJ1-1; D gene ambiguous. The CDR3 has 14 residues. Germline CDR1 is SGHRS and CDR2 is YFSETQ. Trimming pared 3 bases from V and 1 base from J, leaving 10 bases between. The CDR3 bases are TGCGCCAGCAGCTCTCACGGGAGGAACACTGAAGCTTTCTTT. Protein product: CASSSHGRNTEAFF.

V gene TRBV2 combines with J gene TRBJ2-7; possibly TRBD1 for D (6 bases). With 6 bases removed from V and 0 bases from J, the gap between germline ends came to 9 bases. The CDR3 consists of 13 residues. Germline V gives CDR1 SNHLY, CDR2 FYNNEI. CDR3 residues: CASRTGYSYEQYF. CDR3 bases: TGTGCCAGCAGGACAGGATACTCCTACGAGCAGTACTTC.

The rearrangement joins TRBV7-6 to TRBJ2-1, with TRBD1 as a possible D gene (6 bases). CDR1 is SGHVS and CDR2 is FNYEAQ in the germline V gene. Trimming cost V 1 base and J 6 bases, with 10 bases left between them. CDR3 size: 14 residues. Written as DNA, the CDR3 is TGTGCCAGCAGCTTAGGCGGACAGCCCAATGAGCAGTTCTTC. Translating gives CASSLGGQPNEQFF. Filled out from reference TRBV7-6 and TRBJ2-1, the complete variable domain reads GAGVSQSPRYKVTKRGQDVALRCDPISGHVSLYWYRQALGQGPEFLTYFNYEAQQDKSGLPNDRFSAERPEGSISTLTIQRTEQRDSAMYRCASSLGGQPNEQFFGPGTRLTVL.

This sequence joins TRBV7-6 and TRBJ2-1; a possible D gene is TRBD2 (5 bases). Germline assignment: CDR1 SGHVS and CDR2 FNYEAQ. Trimming took 5 bases from V and 8 from J, leaving 25 bases between them. CDR3 length: 17 residues. CDR3 loop: CASSPRLRPEMGDEQFF. The CDR3 DNA sequence: TGTGCCAGCAGCCCCCGACTACGCCCGGAGATGGGTGATGAGCAGTTCTTC.

The chain joins TRBV30 to TRBJ1-2, with 7 bases matching TRBD1. With V trimmed by 1 base and J by 0 bases, 5 bases remained unmatched. This CDR3 spans 15 amino acids. CDR1 is GTSNPN and CDR2 is SVGIG in the germline V gene (reference sequence). For the CDR3, the DNA is TGTGCCTGGAGTGGGGGACAGCAGGCTAACTATGGCTACACCTTC. Its translation: CAWSGGQQANYGYTF.

V gene TRBV11-3 combines with J gene TRBJ2-1, with 9 bases matching TRBD1. V dropped 6 bases and J dropped 4; count of bases not matched to a gene: 1. The CDR3 loop spans 13 amino acids. Germline loops: CDR1 SGHNT, CDR2 YENEEA. CDR3: CASRDRGYNEQFF. The CDR3 region has the DNA TGTGCCAGCAGGGACAGGGGTTACAATGAGCAGTTCTTC.

V is TRBV19 and J is TRBJ1-5; TRBD1 matches at 7 bases. Per germline, CDR1 LNHDA and CDR2 SQIVND (reference sequence). The V segment lost 6 bases and the J segment 0 bases; nucleotides outside the gene matches: 5. This CDR3 is 15 amino acids long. The CDR3 coding sequence is TGTGCCAGTAGAACTTCAGGGGGTAGCAATCAGCCCCAGCATTTT. The encoded protein is CASRTSGGSNQPQHF.

The V call is TRBV29-1, the J call TRBJ2-1, with TRBD2 identical over 9 bases. CDR1 is SQVTM and CDR2 is ANQGSEA in the germline V gene. This CDR3 spans 14 amino acids. Trimming at V came to 7 bases and at J to 5 bases, leaving 9 bases not matched to a gene. CDR3 bases: TGCAGCGCTGTGAAGGCTAGCGGGGACAATGAGCAGTTCTTC. It codes for CSAVKASGDNEQFF.

The V and J genes are TRBV5-1 and TRBJ1-4; D not resolved. Trimming took off 0 bases at V and 4 bases at J, with 16 bases between the two ends. The CDR3 consists of 17 residues. Germline lookup yields CDR1 SGHRS and CDR2 YFSETQ. This CDR3 is CASSLEPMGVYNEKLFF. CDR3 DNA sequence: TGCGCCAGCAGCTTGGAGCCGATGGGAGTTTATAATGAAAAACTGTTTTTT.

The chain combines TRBV28 with TRBJ2-3; 8 bases are a match to TRBD1. Germline lookup yields CDR1 MDHEN and CDR2 SYDVKM. Trimming at V came to 4 bases and at J to 4 bases, leaving 10 bases not matched to a gene. There are 16 residues in the CDR3. The CDR3 is CASSSRTGFGADTQYF. The DNA of the CDR3 is TGTGCCAGCAGTTCCAGGACAGGGTTTGGAGCAGATACGCAGTATTTT. Drawing the rest from reference TRBV28 and TRBJ2-3, the complete variable domain is DVKVTQSSRYLVKRTGEKVFLECVQDMDHENMFWYRQDPGLGLRLIYFSYDVKMKEKGDIPEGYSVSREKKERFSLILESASTNQTSMYLCASSSRTGFGADTQYFGPGTRLTVL.

This rearrangement joins TRBV7-8 to TRBJ2-1, with TRBD2 matching over 9 bases. The CDR3 sequence is 17 residues long. CDR1 is SGHVS, CDR2 FQNEAQ, per germline. V lost 5 bases and J lost 4; bases outside the gene matches: 12. Here the CDR3 DNA reads TGTGCCAGCAGCGTAGAGGTGGGTAGCGGGGGTTACAATGAGCAGTTCTTC. This translates into CASSVEVGSGGYNEQFF.

The V gene is TRBV27, the J gene TRBJ2-7, with 10 bases that match TRBD1. V shed 5 bases, J shed 6 bases, and the junction held 7 bases outside the gene matches. The CDR3 runs to 14 residues. Germline CDR1 is MNHEY and CDR2 is SMNVEV (reference sequence). The CDR3 reads CASSRDRGLLEQYF. The CDR3 DNA reads TGTGCCAGCAGTCGTGACAGGGGGCTCCTCGAGCAGTACTTC.

The rearrangement joins TRBV28 to TRBJ1-5; D not resolved. The V end was cut by 7 bases, the J end by 0 bases, with 16 bases between. This CDR3 contains 16 residues. Germline CDR1 MDHEN, CDR2 SYDVKM. CDR3 nucleotide sequence: TGTGCCAGCACCTTTACACCAGTTTATAGCAATCAGCCCCAGCATTTT. Protein: CASTFTPVYSNQPQHF. The full variable domain, rest sourced from reference TRBV28 and TRBJ1-5, is DVKVTQSSRYLVKRTGEKVFLECVQDMDHENMFWYRQDPGLGLRLIYFSYDVKMKEKGDIPEGYSVSREKKERFSLILESASTNQTSMYLCASTFTPVYSNQPQHFGDGTRLSIL.